The 24 T cell receptor beta chains listed next were all sequenced from one sample in a study of blood T cell repertoires in COVID-19. Only in-frame clones appear in the TCRdb table, and some are missing; sequencing was by immunoSEQ multiplex PCR. In the table there are approximately 96,000 clones, about 90% of which are singletons. Sequences were obtained from peripheral blood. These TCRs come from a human donor with COVID-19, enrolled during active disease. The donor label of this sample is uncertain.

The V and J genes are TRBV5-1 and TRBJ2-2; 14 nucleotides align to TRBD2. CDR1 is SGHRS and CDR2 is YFSETQ in the germline V gene. CDR3 length: 16 amino acids. J was trimmed by 4 bases and V by 4 bases; bases with no gene match: 3. The CDR3 DNA reads as TGCGCCAGCAGCCTGGGACTAGCGGGAGCCACCGGGGAGCTGTTTTTT. Amino acids: CASSLGLAGATGELFF.

The CDR3 loop is CASSLAPGGLAVSYEQYF. For the CDR3, the DNA is TGCGCCAGCAGCTTGGCTCCTGGGGGGTTAGCGGTCTCCTACGAGCAGTACTTC. The rearrangement joins TRBV5-1 to TRBJ2-7; D is perhaps TRBD2 (6 bases). Trimming cost V 0 bases and J 0 bases, with 19 bases left between them. The CDR3 is 18 residues long. CDR1 and CDR2 from the germline V gene are SGHRS and YFSETQ.

The J gene is TRBJ2-3, the V gene TRBV2; D not resolved. The germline gives CDR1 SNHLY, CDR2 FYNNEI. The CDR3 runs 15 residues. V lost 1 base to trimming and J lost 0 bases, with 8 bases between them. The CDR3 is CASSEGLTSTDTQYF. DNA of the CDR3: TGTGCCAGCAGTGAAGGACTGACTAGCACAGATACGCAGTATTTT. The entire variable domain, with the rest obtained from reference TRBV2 and TRBJ2-3, is as follows: EPEVTQTPSHQVTQMGQEVILRCVPISNHLYFYWYRQILGQKVEFLVSFYNNEISEKSEIFDDQFSVERPDGSNFTLKIRSTKLEDSAMYFCASSEGLTSTDTQYFGPGTRLTVL.

V gene TRBV6-1 combines with J gene TRBJ2-1; weak D call: TRBD2 (8 bases). Trimming removed 0 bases from V and 13 bases from J, with 25 bases in between. Germline values: CDR1 MNHNS, CDR2 SASEGT. CDR3 length: 17 amino acids. The CDR3 bases are TGTGCCAGCAGTGAAGCGCTCCCGGGGGGGGAGGGACAGCCTCAGTTCTTC. Translation gives CASSEALPGGEGQPQFF.

The chain employs TRBV2 and TRBJ1-1; D not resolved. The germline V gene has CDR1 SNHLY and CDR2 FYNNEI. The CDR3 extends over 13 amino acids. V was pared by 8 bases and J by 0 bases, with 10 bases between. The CDR3 region is CASPRAMNTEAFF. In DNA form, the CDR3 reads TGTGCCAGCCCGAGGGCAATGAACACTGAAGCTTTCTTT.

This chain joins TRBV6-1 and TRBJ1-2; D is unresolved. The V end lost 2 bases, the J end lost 7 bases, and 17 bases lay between the germline ends. In germline, CDR1 is MNHNS, CDR2 SASEGT. The CDR3 extends over 15 amino acids. CDR3 DNA sequence: TGTGCCAGCAGTGAATCGGCTGGCTGGGAGGGTGGCTACACCTTC. This encodes CASSESAGWEGGYTF.

The chain carries TRBV10-3 and TRBJ2-3; unclear D gene. V lost 3 bases and J 0 bases, leaving 4 bases between the germline ends. CDR3 length: 13 residues. The V gene's germline CDR1 is ENHRY and CDR2 SYGVKD. The CDR3 region has the DNA TGTGCCATCAGTGAAAGCAGCACAGATACGCAGTATTTT. Translation gives CAISESSTDTQYF.

The V gene is TRBV5-1, the J gene TRBJ1-1; D unclear. V was shortened by 4 bases and J by 0 bases, with 7 bases between the two germline ends. The germline gives CDR1 SGHRS, CDR2 YFSETQ. The CDR3 spans 13 residues. The CDR3 region is CASSLLMNTEAFF. The DNA for the CDR3 is TGCGCCAGCAGCCTCCTAATGAACACTGAAGCTTTCTTT.

A remark on this clone: In the same sample, other DNA sequences code for this CDR3. The chain couples TRBV5-1 to TRBJ2-2, with TRBD2 matching 12 bases. Germline V CDR1 and CDR2: SGHRS, YFSETQ. CDR3 size: 15 residues. V lost 0 bases to trimming and J lost 6 bases; unmatched junction nucleotides: 0. The CDR3 region is CASSLGLAGAGELFF. The CDR3 nucleotides read TGCGCCAGCAGCTTGGGACTAGCGGGGGCCGGGGAGCTGTTTTTT.

This clone was detected only a few times. This chain joins TRBV7-2 and TRBJ1-2, with D possibly matching TRBD1 (6 bases). The V end was cut by 4 bases, the J end by 1 base, with 13 bases between. CDR1 is SGHTA and CDR2 is FQGNSA in the germline V gene. The CDR3 runs 15 residues. The CDR3 sequence: CASSSLRGGNYGYTF. For the CDR3, the DNA is TGTGCCAGCAGCTCCCTGAGAGGGGGTAACTATGGCTACACCTTC.

The J gene is TRBJ2-1, the V gene TRBV2, with 10 positions matching TRBD2. The CDR3 sequence is 13 residues long. The germline gives CDR1 SNHLY, CDR2 FYNNEI. DNA for the CDR3: TGTGCGTGGGGACTAGCGTTAGGCAATGAGCAGTTCTTC. It encodes CAWGLALGNEQFF. Filled out from reference TRBV2 and TRBJ2-1, the complete variable domain reads EPEVTQTPSHQVTQMGQEVILRCVPISNHLYFYWYRQILGQKVEFLVSFYNNEISEKSEIFDDQFSVERPDGSNFTLKIRSTKLEDSAMYFCAWGLALGNEQFFGPGTRLTVL.

The J gene is TRBJ2-5, the V gene TRBV2, with D possibly TRBD2 on 5 matching bases. Germline V gene data show CDR1 as SNHLY and CDR2 as FYNNEI. CDR3 length: 13 residues. Trimming cost V 5 bases and J 5 bases, with 12 bases left between them. CDR3 amino acids: CASSNREGETQYF. In DNA, the CDR3 is TGTGCCAGCAGTAACCGGGAAGGGGAGACCCAGTACTTC.

The V call is TRBV2, the J call TRBJ1-5, with a tentative D call TRBD1 (6 bases). Trimming removed 6 bases at V and 5 bases at J, with 11 bases between. The CDR3 consists of 13 residues. The germline V gene has CDR1 SNHLY and CDR2 FYNNEI. The CDR3 is CASSGTTYQPQHF. CDR3 nucleotide sequence: TGTGCCAGCAGCGGGACAACCTATCAGCCCCAGCATTTT.

This chain connects TRBV5-6 to TRBJ1-2; 7 nucleotides align to TRBD1. This CDR3 has 13 amino acids. Looked up from germline, CDR1 is SGHDT and CDR2 is YYEEEE. V shed 4 bases and J 2 bases; nucleotides not matched to a gene: 2. In DNA form, the CDR3 reads TGTGCCAGCAGCCGGGACAGCAACTATGGCTACACCTTC. Translating it yields CASSRDSNYGYTF. Supplemented by reference TRBV5-6 and TRBJ1-2, the full variable domain reads DAGVTQSPTHLIKTRGQQVTLRCSPKSGHDTVSWYQQALGQGPQFIFQYYEEEERQRGNFPDRFSGHQFPNYSSELNVNALLLGDSALYLCASSRDSNYGYTFGSGTRLTVV.

This clone was observed a few times. This sequence joins TRBV11-3 and TRBJ2-5; 9 bases match TRBD1. This CDR3 is 13 amino acids long. V shed 5 bases, J shed 3 bases, and the junction held 1 base outside the gene matches. Germline lookup yields CDR1 SGHNT and CDR2 YENEEA. Here the CDR3 reads CASSDRGEETQYF. The CDR3 DNA sequence: TGTGCCAGCAGCGACAGGGGGGAAGAGACCCAGTACTTC.

The chain recombines TRBV29-1 with TRBJ2-7; no reliable D call. With 0 bases removed from V and 2 bases from J, the gap between germline ends came to 11 bases. Germline CDR1 SQVTM, CDR2 ANQGSEA. This CDR3 spans 14 amino acids. CDR3 DNA sequence: TGCAGCGTTGAAGATACGAGAGTTGCCTACGAGCAGTACTTC. This translates into CSVEDTRVAYEQYF.

The V call is TRBV19, the J call TRBJ1-1; 10 nucleotides match TRBD1. This CDR3 is built from 19 residues. Trimming at V came to 4 bases and at J to 1 base, leaving 15 bases not matched to a gene. Germline values: CDR1 LNHDA, CDR2 SQIVND (reference sequence). The CDR3 loop reads CASSKRGQDRGLQNTEAFF. The CDR3 DNA is TGTGCCAGTAGTAAGAGGGGACAGGACAGGGGGTTGCAGAACACTGAAGCTTTCTTT. The entire variable domain, with the rest obtained from reference TRBV19 and TRBJ1-1, is as follows: DGGITQSPKYLFRKEGQNVTLSCEQNLNHDAMYWYRQDPGQGLRLIYYSQIVNDFQKGDIAEGYSVSREKKESFPLTVTSAQKNPTAFYLCASSKRGQDRGLQNTEAFFGQGTRLTVV.

The chain couples TRBV5-5 to TRBJ1-2, with TRBD1 as a possible D gene (6 bases). The CDR3 contains 13 residues. V was shortened by 4 bases and J by 3 bases, with 10 bases between the two germline ends. Germline V lookup: CDR1 SGHKS, CDR2 YYEKEE (reference sequence). The CDR3 DNA is TGTGCCAGCAGCCAGGACAGTGACTATGGCTACACCTTC. Translation: CASSQDSDYGYTF. The full variable domain, completed using reference TRBV5-5 and TRBJ1-2, is DAGVTQSPTHLIKTRGQQVTLRCSPISGHKSVSWYQQVLGQGPQFIFQYYEKEERGRGNFPDRFSARQFPNYSSELNVNALLLGDSALYLCASSQDSDYGYTFGSGTRLTVV.

The chain couples TRBV7-9 to TRBJ1-2, with TRBD1 as a possible D gene (5 bases). The CDR3 has 13 residues. The V end was cut by 2 bases, the J end by 3 bases, with 7 bases between. Germline CDR1 and CDR2: SEHNR and FQNEAQ (reference sequence). In nucleotides, the CDR3 is TGTGCCAGCAGCTTATTCAGGGACTATGGCTACACCTTC. The encoded protein is CASSLFRDYGYTF. Looking up the rest from reference TRBV7-9 and TRBJ1-2 gives the full variable domain: DTGVSQNPRHKITKRGQNVTFRCDPISEHNRLYWYRQTLGQGPEFLTYFQNEAQLEKSRLLSDRFSAERPKGSFSTLEIQRTEQGDSAMYLCASSLFRDYGYTFGSGTRLTVV.

This chain links TRBV5-6 with TRBJ1-1; D perhaps matches TRBD1 (6 bases). V dropped 0 bases and J dropped 8 bases, with 14 bases sitting between them. The germline V gene has CDR1 SGHDT and CDR2 YYEEEE. The CDR3 consists of 14 residues. CDR3 nucleotides: TGTGCCAGCAGCTTGGCAGGGGCCCGCCGCGAAGCTTTCTTT. Its translation is CASSLAGARREAFF.

This clone appeared once. The chain is built from TRBV25-1 and TRBJ1-2, with 8 bases that match TRBD1. Germline V gene lookup returns CDR1 MGHDK and CDR2 SYGVNS. The CDR3 extends over 15 amino acids. V lost 1 base and J lost 3; bases outside the gene matches: 4. CDR3: CASSELDRDYYGYTF. The CDR3 nucleotides read TGTGCCAGCAGTGAATTGGACAGGGATTACTATGGCTACACCTTC.

The chain links TRBV25-1 to TRBJ2-1, with 7 bases aligning to TRBD2. CDR3 length: 16 residues. Trimming removed 10 bases from V and 6 bases from J; junction bases left unmatched: 18. CDR1 is MGHDK and CDR2 is SYGVNS in the germline V gene. Here the CDR3 reads CATRQPGGGKGNEQFF. In DNA, the CDR3 is TGTGCCACTAGGCAGCCGGGAGGAGGTAAAGGCAATGAGCAGTTCTTC.

This chain links TRBV5-1 with TRBJ1-4, with 9 bases lining up with TRBD1. Trimming at V came to 4 bases and at J to 8 bases, leaving 6 bases not matched to a gene. Germline CDR1 and CDR2: SGHRS and YFSETQ. This CDR3 is 14 amino acids long. The CDR3 protein is CASSLTGGWEKLFF. For the CDR3, the DNA is TGCGCCAGCAGCCTCACAGGGGGCTGGGAAAAACTGTTTTTT.

The J gene is TRBJ1-2, the V gene TRBV14; D is unclear. This CDR3 region has 12 residues. Germline loops: CDR1 SGHDN, CDR2 FVKESK. V was trimmed by 1 base and J by 8 bases, leaving 8 bases between them. CDR3 nucleotide sequence: TGTGCCAGCAGCCAAGTTGGCGGCGGCTACACCTTC. It is translated as CASSQVGGGYTF.